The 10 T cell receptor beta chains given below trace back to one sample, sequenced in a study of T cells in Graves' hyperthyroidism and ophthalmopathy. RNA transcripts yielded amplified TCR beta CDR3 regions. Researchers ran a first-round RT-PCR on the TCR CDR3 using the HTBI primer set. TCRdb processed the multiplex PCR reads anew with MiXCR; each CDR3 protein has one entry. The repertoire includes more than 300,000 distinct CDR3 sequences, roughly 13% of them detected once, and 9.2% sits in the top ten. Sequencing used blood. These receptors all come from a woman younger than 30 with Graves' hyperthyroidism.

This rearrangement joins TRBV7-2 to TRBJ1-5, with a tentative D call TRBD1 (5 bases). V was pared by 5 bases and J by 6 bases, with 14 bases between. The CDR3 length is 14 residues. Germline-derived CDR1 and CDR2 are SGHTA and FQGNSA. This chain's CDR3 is CASSRGGGAQPQHF. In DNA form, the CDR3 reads TGTGCCAGCAGCCGTGGGGGAGGGGCTCAGCCCCAGCATTTT.

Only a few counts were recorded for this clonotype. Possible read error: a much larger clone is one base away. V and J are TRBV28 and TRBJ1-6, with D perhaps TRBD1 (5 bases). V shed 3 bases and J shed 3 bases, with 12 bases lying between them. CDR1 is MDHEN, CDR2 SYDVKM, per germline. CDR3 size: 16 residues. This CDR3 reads CASSLSGTCYNSPLHF. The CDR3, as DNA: TGTGCCAGCAGTTTGTCCGGGACGTGCTATAATTCACCCCTCCACTTT.

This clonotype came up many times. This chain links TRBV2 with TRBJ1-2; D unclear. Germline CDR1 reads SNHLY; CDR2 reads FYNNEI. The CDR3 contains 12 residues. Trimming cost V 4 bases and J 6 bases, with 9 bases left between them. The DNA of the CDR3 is TGTGCCAGCAGTGTAGAGGATAATGGCTACACCTTC. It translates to CASSVEDNGYTF.

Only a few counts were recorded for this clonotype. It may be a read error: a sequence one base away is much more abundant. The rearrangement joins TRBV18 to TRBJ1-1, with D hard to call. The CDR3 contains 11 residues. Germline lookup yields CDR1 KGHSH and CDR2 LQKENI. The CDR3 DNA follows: TGTGCCAGCTCACCTCGGTTGGAAGTTTTCTTT. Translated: CASSPRLEVFF.

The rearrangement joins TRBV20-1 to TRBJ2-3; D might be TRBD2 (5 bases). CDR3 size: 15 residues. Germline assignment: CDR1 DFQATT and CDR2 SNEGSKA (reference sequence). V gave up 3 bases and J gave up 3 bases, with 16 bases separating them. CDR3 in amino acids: CSASGIKESTDTQYF. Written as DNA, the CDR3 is TGCAGTGCTAGCGGGATAAAGGAGTCGACAGATACGCAGTATTTT.

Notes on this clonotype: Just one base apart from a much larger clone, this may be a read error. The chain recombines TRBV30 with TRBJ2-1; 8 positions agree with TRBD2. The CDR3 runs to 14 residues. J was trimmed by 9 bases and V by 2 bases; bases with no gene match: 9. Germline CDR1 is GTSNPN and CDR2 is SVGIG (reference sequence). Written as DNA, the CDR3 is TGTGCCTGGAGTTTACCGGGAGGGCCGCCTGAGCAGTTCTTC. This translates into CAWSLPGGPPEQFF.

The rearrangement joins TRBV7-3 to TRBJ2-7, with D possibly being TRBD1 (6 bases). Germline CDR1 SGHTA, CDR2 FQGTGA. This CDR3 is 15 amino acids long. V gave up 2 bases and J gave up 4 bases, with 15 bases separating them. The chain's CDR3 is CASSLYGGPGYEQYF. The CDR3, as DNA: TGTGCCAGCAGCTTATATGGGGGCCCGGGATACGAGCAGTACTTC.

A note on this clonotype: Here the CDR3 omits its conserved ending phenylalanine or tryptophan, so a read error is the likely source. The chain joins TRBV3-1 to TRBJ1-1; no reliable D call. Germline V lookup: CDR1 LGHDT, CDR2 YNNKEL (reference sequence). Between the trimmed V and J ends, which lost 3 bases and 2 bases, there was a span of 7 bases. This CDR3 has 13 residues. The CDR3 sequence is CASSQKSNTEAFS. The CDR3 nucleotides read TGTGCCAGCAGCCAGAAGTCCAACACTGAAGCTTTCTCT.

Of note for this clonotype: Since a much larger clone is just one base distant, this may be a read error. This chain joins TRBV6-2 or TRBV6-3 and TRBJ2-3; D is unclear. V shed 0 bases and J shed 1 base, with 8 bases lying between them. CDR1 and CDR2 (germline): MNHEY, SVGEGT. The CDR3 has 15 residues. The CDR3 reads CASSYSSYRTDTQYF. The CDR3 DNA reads TGTGCCAGCAGTTACTCCTCTTACCGCACAGATACGCAGTATTTT.

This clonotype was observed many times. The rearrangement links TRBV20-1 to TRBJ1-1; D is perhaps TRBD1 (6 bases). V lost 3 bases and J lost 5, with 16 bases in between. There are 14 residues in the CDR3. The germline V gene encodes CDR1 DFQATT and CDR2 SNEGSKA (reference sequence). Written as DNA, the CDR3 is TGCAGTGCTAGCCCTGGGGGCGCAGGAACTGAAGCTTTCTTT. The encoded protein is CSASPGGAGTEAFF.